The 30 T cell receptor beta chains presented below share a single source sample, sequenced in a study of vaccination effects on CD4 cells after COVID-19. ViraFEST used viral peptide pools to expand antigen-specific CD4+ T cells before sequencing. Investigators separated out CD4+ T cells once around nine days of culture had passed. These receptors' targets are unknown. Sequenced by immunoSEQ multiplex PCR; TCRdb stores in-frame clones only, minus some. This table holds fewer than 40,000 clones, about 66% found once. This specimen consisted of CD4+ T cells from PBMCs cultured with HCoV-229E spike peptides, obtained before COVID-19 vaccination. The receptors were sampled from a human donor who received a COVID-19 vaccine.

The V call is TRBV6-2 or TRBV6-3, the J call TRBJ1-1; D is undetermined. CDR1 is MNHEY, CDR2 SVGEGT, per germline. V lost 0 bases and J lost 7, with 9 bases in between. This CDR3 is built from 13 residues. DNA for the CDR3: TGTGCCAGCAGTTACTCGAGACAAGGTGAAGCTTTCTTT. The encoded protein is CASSYSRQGEAFF.

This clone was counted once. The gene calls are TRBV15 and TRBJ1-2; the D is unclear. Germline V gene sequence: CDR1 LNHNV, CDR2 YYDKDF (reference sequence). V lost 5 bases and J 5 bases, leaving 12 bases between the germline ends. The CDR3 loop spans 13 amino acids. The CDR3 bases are TGTGCCACCAGCGGCGACGGGGAATATGGCTACACCTTC. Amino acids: CATSGDGEYGYTF.

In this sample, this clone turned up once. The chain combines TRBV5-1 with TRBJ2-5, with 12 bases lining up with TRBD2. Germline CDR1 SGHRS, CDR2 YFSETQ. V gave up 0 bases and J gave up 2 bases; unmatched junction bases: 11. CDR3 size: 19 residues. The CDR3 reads CASSLAGASGRARQETQYF. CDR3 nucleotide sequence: TGCGCCAGCAGCTTGGCCGGCGCTAGCGGGAGGGCGAGACAAGAGACCCAGTACTTC.

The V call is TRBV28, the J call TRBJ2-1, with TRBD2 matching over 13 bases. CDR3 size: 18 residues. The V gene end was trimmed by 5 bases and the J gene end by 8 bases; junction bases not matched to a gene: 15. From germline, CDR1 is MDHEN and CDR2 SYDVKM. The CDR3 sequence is CASSPYIPTSGRADEQFF. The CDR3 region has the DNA TGTGCCAGCAGTCCGTATATTCCAACTAGCGGGAGGGCCGATGAGCAGTTCTTC.

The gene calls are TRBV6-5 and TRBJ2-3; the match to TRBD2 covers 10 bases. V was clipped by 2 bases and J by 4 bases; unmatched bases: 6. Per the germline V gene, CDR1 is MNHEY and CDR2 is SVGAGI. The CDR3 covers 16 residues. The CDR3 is CASSYEASGSPDTQYF. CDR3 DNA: TGTGCCAGCAGTTACGAGGCTAGCGGGAGCCCAGATACGCAGTATTTT.

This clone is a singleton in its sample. Here the CDR3 reads CATSARQGSYNEQFF. As DNA, the CDR3 is TGTGCCACCAGCGCCCGACAGGGGTCCTACAATGAGCAGTTCTTC. This chain joins TRBV15 and TRBJ2-1; 8 positions agree with TRBD1. This CDR3 comprises 15 residues. The V gene end was trimmed by 5 bases and the J gene end by 1 base; junction bases not matched to a gene: 4. Germline CDR1 is LNHNV and CDR2 is YYDKDF (reference sequence). The full variable domain, its missing parts supplied by reference TRBV15 and TRBJ2-1, is DAMVIQNPRYQVTQFGKPVTLSCSQTLNHNVMYWYQQKSSQAPKLLFHYYDKDFNNEADTPDNFQSRRPNTSFCFLDIRSPGLGDTAMYLCATSARQGSYNEQFFGPGTRLTVL.

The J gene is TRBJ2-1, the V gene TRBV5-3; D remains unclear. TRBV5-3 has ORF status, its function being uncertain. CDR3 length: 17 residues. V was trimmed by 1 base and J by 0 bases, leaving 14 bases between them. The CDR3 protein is CARSLRSPSPSYNEQFF. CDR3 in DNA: TGTGCCAGAAGCTTGAGGTCACCAAGTCCCTCCTACAATGAGCAGTTCTTC.

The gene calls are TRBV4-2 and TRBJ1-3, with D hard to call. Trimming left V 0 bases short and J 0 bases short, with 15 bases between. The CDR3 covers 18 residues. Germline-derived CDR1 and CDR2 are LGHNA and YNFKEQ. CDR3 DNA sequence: TGTGCCAGCAGCCAAGAGAGATCCGGTTTCAGCTCTGGAAACACCATATATTTT. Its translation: CASSQERSGFSSGNTIYF.

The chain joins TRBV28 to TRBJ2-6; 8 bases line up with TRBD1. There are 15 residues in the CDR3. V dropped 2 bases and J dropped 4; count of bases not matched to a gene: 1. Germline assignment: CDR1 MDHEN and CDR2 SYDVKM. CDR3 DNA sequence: TGTGCCAGCAGTTTACAGGGGGCCGGGGCCAACGTCCTGACTTTC. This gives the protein CASSLQGAGANVLTF.

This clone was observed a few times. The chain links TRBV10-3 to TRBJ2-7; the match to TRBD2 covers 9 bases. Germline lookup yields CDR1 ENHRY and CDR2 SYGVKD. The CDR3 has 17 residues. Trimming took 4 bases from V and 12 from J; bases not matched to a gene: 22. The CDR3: CAISGGLASLPQYERYF. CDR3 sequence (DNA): TGTGCCATCAGTGGCGGACTAGCGAGTTTGCCGCAATACGAGAGGTACTTC.

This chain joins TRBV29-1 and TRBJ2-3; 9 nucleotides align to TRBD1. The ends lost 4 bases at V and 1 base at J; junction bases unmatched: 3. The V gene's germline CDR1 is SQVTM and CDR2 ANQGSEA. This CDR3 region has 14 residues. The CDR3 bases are TGCAGCGTTGTAACAGGGGGCCGCACAGATACGCAGTATTTT. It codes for CSVVTGGRTDTQYF.

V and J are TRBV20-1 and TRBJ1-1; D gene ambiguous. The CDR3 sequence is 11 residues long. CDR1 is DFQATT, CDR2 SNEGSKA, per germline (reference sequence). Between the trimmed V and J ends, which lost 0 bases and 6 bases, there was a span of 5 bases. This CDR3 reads CSARDAAEAFF. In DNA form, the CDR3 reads TGCAGTGCTAGAGATGCGGCTGAAGCTTTCTTT.

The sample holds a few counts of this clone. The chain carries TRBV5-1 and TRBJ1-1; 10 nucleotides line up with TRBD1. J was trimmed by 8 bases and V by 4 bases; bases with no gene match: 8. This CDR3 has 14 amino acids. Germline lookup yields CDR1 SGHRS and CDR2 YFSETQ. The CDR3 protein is CASSQNLGQGEAFF. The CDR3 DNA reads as TGCGCCAGCAGCCAAAACCTGGGACAGGGGGAAGCTTTCTTT.

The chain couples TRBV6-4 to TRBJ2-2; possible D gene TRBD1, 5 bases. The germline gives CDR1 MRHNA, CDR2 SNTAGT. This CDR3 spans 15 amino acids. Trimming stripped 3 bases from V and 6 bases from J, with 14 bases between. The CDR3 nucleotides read TGTGCCAGCAGTGAATATGCAGGGTCGGCCGGGGAGCTGTTTTTT. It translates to CASSEYAGSAGELFF.

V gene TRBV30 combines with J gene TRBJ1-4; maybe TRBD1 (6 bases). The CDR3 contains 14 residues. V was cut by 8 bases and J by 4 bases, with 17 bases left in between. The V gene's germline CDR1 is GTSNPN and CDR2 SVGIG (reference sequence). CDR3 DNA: TGTGCCGGAGGGGGACGGACTTTTAATGAAAAACTGTTTTTT. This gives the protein CAGGGRTFNEKLFF.

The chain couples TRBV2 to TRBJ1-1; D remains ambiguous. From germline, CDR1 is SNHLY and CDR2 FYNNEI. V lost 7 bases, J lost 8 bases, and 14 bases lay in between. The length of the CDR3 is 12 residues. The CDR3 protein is CASTREGVEAFF. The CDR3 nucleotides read TGTGCCAGCACAAGGGAGGGAGTCGAAGCTTTCTTT.

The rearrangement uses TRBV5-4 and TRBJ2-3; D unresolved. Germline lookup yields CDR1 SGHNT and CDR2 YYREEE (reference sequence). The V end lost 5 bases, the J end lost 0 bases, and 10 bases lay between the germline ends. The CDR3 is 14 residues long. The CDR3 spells CASRYQSSTDTQYF. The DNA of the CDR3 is TGTGCCAGCAGGTACCAGTCTAGCACAGATACGCAGTATTTT.

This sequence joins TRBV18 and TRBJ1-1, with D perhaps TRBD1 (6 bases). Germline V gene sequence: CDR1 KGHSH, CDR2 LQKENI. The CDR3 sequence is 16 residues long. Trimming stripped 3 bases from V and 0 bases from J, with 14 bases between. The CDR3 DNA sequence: TGTGCCAGCTCACCTTTGACAGGCCACATGAACACTGAAGCTTTCTTT. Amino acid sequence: CASSPLTGHMNTEAFF. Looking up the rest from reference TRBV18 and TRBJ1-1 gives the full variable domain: NAGVMQNPRHLVRRRGQEARLRCSPMKGHSHVYWYRQLPEEGLKFMVYLQKENIIDESGMPKERFSAEFPKEGPSILRIQQVVRGDSAAYFCASSPLTGHMNTEAFFGQGTRLTVV.

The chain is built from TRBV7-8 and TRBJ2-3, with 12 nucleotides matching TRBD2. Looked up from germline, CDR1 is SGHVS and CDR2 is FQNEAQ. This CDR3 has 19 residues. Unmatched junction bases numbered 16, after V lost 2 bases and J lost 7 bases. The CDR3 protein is CASSLTGDGLAGGPNTQYF. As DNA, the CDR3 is TGTGCCAGCAGCTTAACCGGCGATGGTCTAGCGGGGGGGCCTAATACGCAGTATTTT. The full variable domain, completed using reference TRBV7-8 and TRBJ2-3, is GAGVSQSPRYKVAKRGQDVALRCDPISGHVSLFWYQQALGQGPEFLTYFQNEAQLDKSGLPSDRFFAERPEGSVSTLKIQRTQQEDSAVYLCASSLTGDGLAGGPNTQYFGPGTRLTVL.

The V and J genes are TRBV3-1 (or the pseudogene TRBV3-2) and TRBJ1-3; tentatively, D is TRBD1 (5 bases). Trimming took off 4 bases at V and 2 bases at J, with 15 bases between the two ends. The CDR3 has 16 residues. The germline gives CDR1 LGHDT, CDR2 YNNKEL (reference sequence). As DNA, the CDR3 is TGTGCCAGCAGCCTATTACAACGAGGGGCTGGAAACACCATATATTTT. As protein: CASSLLQRGAGNTIYF.

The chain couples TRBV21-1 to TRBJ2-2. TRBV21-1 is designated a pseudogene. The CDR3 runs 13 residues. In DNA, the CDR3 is TGTGCCAGCAGCCCTCCAAGTACCGGGGAGCTGTTTTTT. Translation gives CASSPPSTGELFF.

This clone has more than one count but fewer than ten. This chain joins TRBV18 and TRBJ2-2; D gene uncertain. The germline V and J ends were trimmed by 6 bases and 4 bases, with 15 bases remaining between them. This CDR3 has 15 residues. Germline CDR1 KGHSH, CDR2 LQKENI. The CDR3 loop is CASSHSGPTTGELFF. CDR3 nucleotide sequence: TGTGCCAGCTCGCATTCAGGACCGACCACCGGGGAGCTGTTTTTT.

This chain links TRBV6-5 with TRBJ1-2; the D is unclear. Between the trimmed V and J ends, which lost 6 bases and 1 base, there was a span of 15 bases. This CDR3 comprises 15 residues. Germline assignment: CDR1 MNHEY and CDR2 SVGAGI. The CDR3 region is CASREGGRFNYGYTF. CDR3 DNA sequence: TGTGCCAGCAGGGAGGGAGGGAGATTTAACTATGGCTACACCTTC.

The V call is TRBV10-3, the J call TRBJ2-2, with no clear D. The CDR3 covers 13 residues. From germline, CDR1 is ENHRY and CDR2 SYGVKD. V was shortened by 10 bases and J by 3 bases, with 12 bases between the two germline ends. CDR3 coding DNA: TGTGCCAGCACAAATTGGGACACCGGGGAGCTGTTTTTT. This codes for CASTNWDTGELFF.

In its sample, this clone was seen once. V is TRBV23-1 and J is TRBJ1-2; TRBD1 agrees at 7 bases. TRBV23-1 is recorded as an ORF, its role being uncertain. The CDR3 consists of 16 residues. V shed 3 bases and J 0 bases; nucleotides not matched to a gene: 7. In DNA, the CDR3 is TGCGCCAGCAGTCACCACGACAGGGCTACTAACTATGGCTACACCTTC. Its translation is CASSHHDRATNYGYTF.

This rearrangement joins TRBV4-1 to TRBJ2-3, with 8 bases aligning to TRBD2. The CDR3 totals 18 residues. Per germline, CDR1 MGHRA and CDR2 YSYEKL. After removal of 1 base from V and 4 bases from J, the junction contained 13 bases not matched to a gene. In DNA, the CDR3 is TGCGCCAGCAGCCAAGGGGGGTCAGCGGGAGTGGGCGCAGATACGCAGTATTTT. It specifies CASSQGGSAGVGADTQYF.

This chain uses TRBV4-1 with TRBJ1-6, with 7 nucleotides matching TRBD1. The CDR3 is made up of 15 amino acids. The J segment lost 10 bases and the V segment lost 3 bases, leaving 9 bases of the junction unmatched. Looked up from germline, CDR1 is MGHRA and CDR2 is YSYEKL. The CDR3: CASSQVGGAGSPLHF. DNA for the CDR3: TGCGCCAGCAGCCAGGTAGGGGGCGCCGGATCACCCCTCCACTTT.

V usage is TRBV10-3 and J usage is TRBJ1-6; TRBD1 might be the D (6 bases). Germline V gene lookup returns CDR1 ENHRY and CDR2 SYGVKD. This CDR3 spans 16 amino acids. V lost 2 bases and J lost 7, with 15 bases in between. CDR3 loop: CAISEVRGGGNSPLHF. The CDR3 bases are TGTGCCATCAGTGAGGTCCGTGGGGGCGGGAATTCACCCCTCCACTTT.

The CDR3, as DNA: TGTGCCAGCAGCTTAGGGGGGGGGAATTCACCCCTCCACTTT. Protein product: CASSLGGGNSPLHF. This chain connects TRBV13 to TRBJ1-6; D perhaps matches TRBD1 (5 bases). Germline V gene data show CDR1 as PRHDT and CDR2 as FYEKMQ (reference sequence). V dropped 0 bases and J dropped 7 bases, with 7 bases sitting between them. The CDR3 spans 14 residues.

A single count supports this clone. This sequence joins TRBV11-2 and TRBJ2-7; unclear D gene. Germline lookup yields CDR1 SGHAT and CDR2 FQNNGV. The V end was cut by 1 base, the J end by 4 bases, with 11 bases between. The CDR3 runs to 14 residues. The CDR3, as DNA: TGTGCCAGCAGCTTAGGCCGGTATGGTTACGAGCAGTACTTC. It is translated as CASSLGRYGYEQYF.